This TCR beta chain was recovered during a study of blood T cell repertoires in COVID-19. Study details: The United States, Italy and Spain provided the acute and convalescent COVID-19 samples. The cDNA or gDNA used as material had been derived from T cells, B-cell-depleted T cells, or PBMCs.

The CDR3 loop spans 16 amino acids. CDR1 is MNHNS and CDR2 is SASEGT in the germline V gene. Trimming took off 3 bases at V and 0 bases at J, with 11 bases between the two ends. Study processing details: Estimation of nucleated cell counts relied on the amplification of reference gene primers. The protocol was immunoSEQ multiplex PCR, while the TCRdb copy is restricted to in-frame clones and leaves out a portion. V, J and clone size were drawn from that table, and D and trimming were deduced from the DNA. Counted here are fewer than 15,000 clones, around 88% occurring once; the ten biggest clones make up just over 50%.

The sequence derives from an elderly man with acute or convalescent COVID-19. The chain couples TRBV6-1 to TRBJ1-4, with D maybe TRBD1 (5 bases). The material sequenced was peripheral blood. CDR3 sequence reads: CASSEIWGATNEKLFF. As DNA, the CDR3 is TGTGCCAGCAGTGAGATATGGGGCGCAACTAATGAAAAACTGTTTTTT.